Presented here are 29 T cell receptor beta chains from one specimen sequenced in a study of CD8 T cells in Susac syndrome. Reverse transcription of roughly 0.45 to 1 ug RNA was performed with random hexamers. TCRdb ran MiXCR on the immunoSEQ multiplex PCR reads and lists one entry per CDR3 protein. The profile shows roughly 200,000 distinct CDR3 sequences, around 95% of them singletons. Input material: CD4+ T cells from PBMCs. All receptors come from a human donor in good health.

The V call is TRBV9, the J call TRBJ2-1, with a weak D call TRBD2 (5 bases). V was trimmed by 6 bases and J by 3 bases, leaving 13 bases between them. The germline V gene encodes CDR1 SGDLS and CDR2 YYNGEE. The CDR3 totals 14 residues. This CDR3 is CASTPRGIYNEQFF. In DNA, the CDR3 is TGTGCCAGCACCCCAAGAGGGATCTACAATGAGCAGTTCTTC.

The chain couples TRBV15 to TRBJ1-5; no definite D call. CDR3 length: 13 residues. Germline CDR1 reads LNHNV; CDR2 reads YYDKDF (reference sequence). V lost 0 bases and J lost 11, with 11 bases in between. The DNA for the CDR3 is TGTGCCACCAGCAGAGATCGAACAATGACCCAGCATTTT. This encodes CATSRDRTMTQHF.

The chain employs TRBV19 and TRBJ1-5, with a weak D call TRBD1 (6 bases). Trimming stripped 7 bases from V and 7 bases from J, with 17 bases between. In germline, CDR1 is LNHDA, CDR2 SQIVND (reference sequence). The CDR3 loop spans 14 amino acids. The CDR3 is CASTSPGRGQPQHF. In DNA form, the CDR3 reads TGTGCCAGTACTTCCCCGGGAAGGGGGCAGCCCCAGCATTTT.

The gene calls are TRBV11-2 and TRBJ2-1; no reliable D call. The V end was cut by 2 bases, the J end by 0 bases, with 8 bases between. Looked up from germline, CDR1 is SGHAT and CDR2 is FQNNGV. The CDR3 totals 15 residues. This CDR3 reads CASSLQVSSYNEQFF. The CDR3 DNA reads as TGTGCCAGCAGCTTACAGGTCAGCTCCTACAATGAGCAGTTCTTC.

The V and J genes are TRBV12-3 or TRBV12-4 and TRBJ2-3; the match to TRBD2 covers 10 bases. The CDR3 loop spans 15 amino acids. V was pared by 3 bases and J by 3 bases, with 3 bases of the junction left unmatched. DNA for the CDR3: TGTGCCAGCAGTTTTGATAGCGGGAGGACAGATACGCAGTATTTT. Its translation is CASSFDSGRTDTQYF.

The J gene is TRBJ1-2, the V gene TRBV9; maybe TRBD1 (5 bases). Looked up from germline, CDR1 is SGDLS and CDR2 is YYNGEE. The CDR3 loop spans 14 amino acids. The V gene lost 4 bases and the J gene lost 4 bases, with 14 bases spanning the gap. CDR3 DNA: TGTGCCAGCAGCAGCAGGGACGCGAGCTATGGCTACACCTTC. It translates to CASSSRDASYGYTF.

CDR3 region: CASSPGGTGRKTQYF. The DNA for the CDR3 is TGTGCCAGCAGCCCCGGTGGGACAGGGAGAAAGACCCAGTACTTC. The gene calls are TRBV7-2 and TRBJ2-5, with TRBD1 matching over 9 bases. The germline V gene encodes CDR1 SGHTA and CDR2 FQGNSA. The CDR3 covers 15 residues. V was clipped by 5 bases and J by 6 bases; unmatched bases: 10.

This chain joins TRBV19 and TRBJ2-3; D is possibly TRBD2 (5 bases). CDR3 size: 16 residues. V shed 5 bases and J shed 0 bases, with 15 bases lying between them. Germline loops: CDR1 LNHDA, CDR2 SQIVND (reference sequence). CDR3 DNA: TGTGCCAGTAGTTCCCTGAGCGGAGCTAGCACAGATACGCAGTATTTT. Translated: CASSSLSGASTDTQYF.

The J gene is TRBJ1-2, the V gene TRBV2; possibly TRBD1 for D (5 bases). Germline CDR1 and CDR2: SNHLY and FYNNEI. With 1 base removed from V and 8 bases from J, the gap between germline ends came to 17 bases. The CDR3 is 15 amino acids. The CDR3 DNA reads TGTGCCAGCAGTGAAGTGGGGGTGCAGGGAGAGGGCTACACCTTC. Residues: CASSEVGVQGEGYTF.

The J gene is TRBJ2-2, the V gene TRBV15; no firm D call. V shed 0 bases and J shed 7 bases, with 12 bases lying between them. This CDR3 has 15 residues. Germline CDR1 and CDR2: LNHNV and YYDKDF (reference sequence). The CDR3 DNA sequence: TGTGCCACCAGCAGAGATGCCTCCCTAGGCGGGGAGCTGTTTTTT. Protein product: CATSRDASLGGELFF.

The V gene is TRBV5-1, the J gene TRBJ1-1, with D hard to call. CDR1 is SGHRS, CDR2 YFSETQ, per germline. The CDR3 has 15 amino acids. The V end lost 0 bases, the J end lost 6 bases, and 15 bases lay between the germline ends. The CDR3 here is CASSLGSGPLAEAFF. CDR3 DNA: TGCGCCAGCAGCTTGGGGTCAGGACCCCTCGCTGAAGCTTTCTTT.

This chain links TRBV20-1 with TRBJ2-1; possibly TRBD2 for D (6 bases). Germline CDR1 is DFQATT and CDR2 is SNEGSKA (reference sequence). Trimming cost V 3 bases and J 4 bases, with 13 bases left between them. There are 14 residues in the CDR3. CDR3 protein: CSASLATQYNEQFF. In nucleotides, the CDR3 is TGCAGTGCTAGCCTAGCGACCCAGTACAATGAGCAGTTCTTC.

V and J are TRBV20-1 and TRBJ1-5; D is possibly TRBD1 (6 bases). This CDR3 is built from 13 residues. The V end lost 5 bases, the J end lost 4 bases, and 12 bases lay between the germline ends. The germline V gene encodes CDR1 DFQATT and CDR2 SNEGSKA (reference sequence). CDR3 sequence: CSAGKGVNQPQHF. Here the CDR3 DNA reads TGCAGTGCTGGGAAGGGGGTGAATCAGCCCCAGCATTTT.

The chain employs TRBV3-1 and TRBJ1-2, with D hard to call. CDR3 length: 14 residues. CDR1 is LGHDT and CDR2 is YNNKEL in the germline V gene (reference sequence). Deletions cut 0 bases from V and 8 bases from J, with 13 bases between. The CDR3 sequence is CASSQDQNLRGYTF. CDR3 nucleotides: TGTGCCAGCAGCCAAGATCAGAATTTGAGGGGCTACACCTTC.

CDR3 residues: CASSPPTGLGYEQYF. The CDR3 bases are TGTGCCAGCAGTCCGCCGACAGGGCTAGGATACGAGCAGTACTTC. The chain couples TRBV12-3 or TRBV12-4 to TRBJ2-7, with 7 bases fitting TRBD1. This CDR3 comprises 15 residues. V lost 5 bases, J lost 4 bases, and 11 bases stayed unmatched.

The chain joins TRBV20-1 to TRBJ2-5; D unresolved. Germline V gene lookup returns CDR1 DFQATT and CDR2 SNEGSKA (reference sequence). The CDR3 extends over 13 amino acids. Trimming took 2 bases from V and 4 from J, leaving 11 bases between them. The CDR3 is CSARPQVLETQYF. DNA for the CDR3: TGCAGTGCTAGACCTCAGGTACTAGAGACCCAGTACTTC.

The CDR3 reads CASSGQGFQPQHF. The CDR3, as DNA: TGTGCCAGCAGCGGACAGGGGTTTCAGCCCCAGCATTTT. V gene TRBV2 combines with J gene TRBJ1-5; TRBD1 matches 9 bases. This CDR3 comprises 13 residues. Per germline, CDR1 SNHLY and CDR2 FYNNEI. With V trimmed by 6 bases and J by 6 bases, 3 bases remained unmatched.

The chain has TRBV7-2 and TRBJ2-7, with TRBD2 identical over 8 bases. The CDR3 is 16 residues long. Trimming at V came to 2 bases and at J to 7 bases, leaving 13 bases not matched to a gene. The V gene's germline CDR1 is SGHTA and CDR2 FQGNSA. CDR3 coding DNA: TGTGCCAGCAGCTTATCGGCAGGCGCGGGGGGTAGGGAGCAGTACTTC. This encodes CASSLSAGAGGREQYF. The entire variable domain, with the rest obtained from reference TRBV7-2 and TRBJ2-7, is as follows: GAGVSQSPSNKVTEKGKDVELRCDPISGHTALYWYRQSLGQGLEFLIYFQGNSAPDKSGLPSDRFSAERTGGSVSTLTIQRTQQEDSAVYLCASSLSAGAGGREQYFGPGTRLTVT.

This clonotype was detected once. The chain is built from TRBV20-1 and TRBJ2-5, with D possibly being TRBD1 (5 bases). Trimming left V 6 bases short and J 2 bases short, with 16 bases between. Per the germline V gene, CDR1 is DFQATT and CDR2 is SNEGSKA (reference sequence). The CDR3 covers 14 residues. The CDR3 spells CSAGLHRLQETQYF. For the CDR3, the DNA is TGCAGTGCCGGCTTGCACAGGCTGCAAGAGACCCAGTACTTC.

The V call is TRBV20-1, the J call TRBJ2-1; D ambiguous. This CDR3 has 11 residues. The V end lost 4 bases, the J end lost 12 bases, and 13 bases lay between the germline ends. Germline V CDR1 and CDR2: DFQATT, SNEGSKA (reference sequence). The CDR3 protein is CSANLPEGQFF. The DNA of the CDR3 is TGCAGTGCTAATCTCCCCGAAGGGCAGTTCTTC.

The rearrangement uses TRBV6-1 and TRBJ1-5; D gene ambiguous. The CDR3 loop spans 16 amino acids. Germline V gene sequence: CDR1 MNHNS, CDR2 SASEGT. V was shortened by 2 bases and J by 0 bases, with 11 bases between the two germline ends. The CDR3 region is CASSEPPEISNQPQHF. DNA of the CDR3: TGTGCCAGCAGTGAACCTCCGGAAATTAGCAATCAGCCCCAGCATTTT.

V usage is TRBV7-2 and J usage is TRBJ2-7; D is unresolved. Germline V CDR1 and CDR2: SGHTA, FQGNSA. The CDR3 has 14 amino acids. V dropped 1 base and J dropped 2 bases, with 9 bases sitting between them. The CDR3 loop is CASSLEGYPYEQYF. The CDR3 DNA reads TGTGCCAGCAGCTTAGAAGGTTATCCCTACGAGCAGTACTTC.

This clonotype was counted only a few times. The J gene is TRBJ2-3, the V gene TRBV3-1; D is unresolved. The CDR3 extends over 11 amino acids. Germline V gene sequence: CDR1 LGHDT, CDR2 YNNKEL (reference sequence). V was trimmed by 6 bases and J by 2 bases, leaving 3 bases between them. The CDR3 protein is CASRNTDTQYF. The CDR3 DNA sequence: TGTGCCAGCAGGAACACAGATACGCAGTATTTT.

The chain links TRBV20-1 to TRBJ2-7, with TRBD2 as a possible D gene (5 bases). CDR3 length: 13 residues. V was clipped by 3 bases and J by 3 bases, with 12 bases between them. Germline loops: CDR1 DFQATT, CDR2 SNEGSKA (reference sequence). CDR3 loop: CSASYQEDYEQYF. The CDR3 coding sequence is TGCAGTGCTAGCTATCAGGAGGACTACGAGCAGTACTTC.

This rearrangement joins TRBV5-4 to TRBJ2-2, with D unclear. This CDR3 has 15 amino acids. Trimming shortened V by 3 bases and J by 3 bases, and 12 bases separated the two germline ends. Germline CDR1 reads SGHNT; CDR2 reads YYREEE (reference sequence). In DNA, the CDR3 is TGTGCCAGCAGCTCAAACGCTATTTACACCGGGGAGCTGTTTTTT. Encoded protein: CASSSNAIYTGELFF.

CDR3: CSARDPSGTQETQYF. Written as DNA, the CDR3 is TGCAGTGCTAGAGACCCTAGCGGGACCCAAGAGACCCAGTACTTC. The V call is TRBV20-1, the J call TRBJ2-5; 9 bases match TRBD2. The CDR3 consists of 15 residues. Germline values: CDR1 DFQATT, CDR2 SNEGSKA (reference sequence). The ends lost 0 bases at V and 1 base at J; junction bases unmatched: 3.

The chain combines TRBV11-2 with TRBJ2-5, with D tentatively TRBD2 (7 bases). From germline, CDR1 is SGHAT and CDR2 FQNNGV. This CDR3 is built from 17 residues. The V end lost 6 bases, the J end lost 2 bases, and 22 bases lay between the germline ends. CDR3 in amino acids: CASSSPRAGARQETQYF. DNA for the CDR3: TGTGCCAGCAGTTCCCCCCGGGCGGGGGCCAGACAAGAGACCCAGTACTTC.

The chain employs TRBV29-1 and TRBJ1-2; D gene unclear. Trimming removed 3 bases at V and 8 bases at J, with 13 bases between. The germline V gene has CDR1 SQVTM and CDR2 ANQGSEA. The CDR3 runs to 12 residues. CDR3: CSVDGLPAGYTF. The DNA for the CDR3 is TGCAGCGTTGACGGGCTTCCTGCAGGCTACACCTTC.

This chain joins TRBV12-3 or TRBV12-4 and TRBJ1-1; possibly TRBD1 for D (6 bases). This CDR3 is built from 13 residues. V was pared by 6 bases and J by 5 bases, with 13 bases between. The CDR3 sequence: CASRTDRHTEAFF. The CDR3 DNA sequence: TGTGCCAGCAGGACAGACAGGCATACTGAAGCTTTCTTT.